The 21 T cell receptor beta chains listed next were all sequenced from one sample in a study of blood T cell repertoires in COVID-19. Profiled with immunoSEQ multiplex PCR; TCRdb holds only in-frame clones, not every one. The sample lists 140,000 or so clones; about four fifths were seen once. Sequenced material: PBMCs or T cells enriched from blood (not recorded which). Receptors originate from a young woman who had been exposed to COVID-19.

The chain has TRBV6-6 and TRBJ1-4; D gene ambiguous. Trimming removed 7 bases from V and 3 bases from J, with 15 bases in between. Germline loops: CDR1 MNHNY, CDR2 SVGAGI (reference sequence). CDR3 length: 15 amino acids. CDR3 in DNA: TGTGCCAGCACCCCCGGAGGGTTGTCTAATGAAAAACTGTTTTTT. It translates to CASTPGGLSNEKLFF.

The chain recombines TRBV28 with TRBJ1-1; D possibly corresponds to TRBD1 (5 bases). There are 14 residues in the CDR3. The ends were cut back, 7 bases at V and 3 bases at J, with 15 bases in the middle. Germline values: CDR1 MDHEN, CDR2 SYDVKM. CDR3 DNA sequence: TGTGCCAGCATTGTTAATTGGGGGGACACTGAAGCTTTCTTT. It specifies CASIVNWGDTEAFF. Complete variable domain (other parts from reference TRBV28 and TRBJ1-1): DVKVTQSSRYLVKRTGEKVFLECVQDMDHENMFWYRQDPGLGLRLIYFSYDVKMKEKGDIPEGYSVSREKKERFSLILESASTNQTSMYLCASIVNWGDTEAFFGQGTRLTVV.

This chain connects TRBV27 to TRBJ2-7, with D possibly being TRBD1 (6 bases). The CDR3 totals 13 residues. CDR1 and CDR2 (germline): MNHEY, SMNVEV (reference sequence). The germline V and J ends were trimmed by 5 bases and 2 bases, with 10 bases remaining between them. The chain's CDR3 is CASSGWTAYEQYF. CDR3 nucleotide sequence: TGTGCCAGCAGTGGGTGGACAGCCTACGAGCAGTACTTC.

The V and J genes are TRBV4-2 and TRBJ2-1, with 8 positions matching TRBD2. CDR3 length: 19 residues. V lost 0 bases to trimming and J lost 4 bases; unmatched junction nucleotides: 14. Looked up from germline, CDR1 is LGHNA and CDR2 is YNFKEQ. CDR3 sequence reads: CASSQDWYSASGLYNEQFF. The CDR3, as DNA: TGTGCCAGCAGCCAAGATTGGTACTCGGCTAGCGGGCTTTACAATGAGCAGTTCTTC.

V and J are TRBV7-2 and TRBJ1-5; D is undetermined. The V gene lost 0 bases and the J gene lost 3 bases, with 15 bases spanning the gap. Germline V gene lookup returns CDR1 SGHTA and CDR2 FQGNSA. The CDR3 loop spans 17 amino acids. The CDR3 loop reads CASSLAGIAGINQPQHF. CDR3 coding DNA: TGTGCCAGCAGCTTAGCCGGGATCGCCGGAATCAATCAGCCCCAGCATTTT. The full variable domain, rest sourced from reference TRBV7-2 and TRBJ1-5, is GAGVSQSPSNKVTEKGKDVELRCDPISGHTALYWYRQSLGQGLEFLIYFQGNSAPDKSGLPSDRFSAERTGGSVSTLTIQRTQQEDSAVYLCASSLAGIAGINQPQHFGDGTRLSIL.

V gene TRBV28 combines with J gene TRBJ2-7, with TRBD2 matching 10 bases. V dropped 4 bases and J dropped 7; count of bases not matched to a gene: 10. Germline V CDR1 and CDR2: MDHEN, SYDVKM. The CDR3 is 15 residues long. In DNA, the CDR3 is TGTGCCAGCAGTTCTCTAAGCGGGAGGGCCGGAGAGCAGTACTTC. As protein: CASSSLSGRAGEQYF.

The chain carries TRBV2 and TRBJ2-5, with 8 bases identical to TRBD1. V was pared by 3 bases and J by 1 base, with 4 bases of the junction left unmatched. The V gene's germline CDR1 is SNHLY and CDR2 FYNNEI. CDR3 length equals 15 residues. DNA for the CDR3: TGTGCCAGCAGTGAGGGAGGACAGGGCCAAGAGACCCAGTACTTC. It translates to CASSEGGQGQETQYF.

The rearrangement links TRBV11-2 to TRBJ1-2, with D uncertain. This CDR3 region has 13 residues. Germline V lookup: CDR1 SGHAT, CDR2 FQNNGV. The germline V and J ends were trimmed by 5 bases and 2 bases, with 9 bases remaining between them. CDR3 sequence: CASSAGYNYGYTF. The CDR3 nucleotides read TGTGCCAGCAGCGCCGGGTACAACTATGGCTACACCTTC.

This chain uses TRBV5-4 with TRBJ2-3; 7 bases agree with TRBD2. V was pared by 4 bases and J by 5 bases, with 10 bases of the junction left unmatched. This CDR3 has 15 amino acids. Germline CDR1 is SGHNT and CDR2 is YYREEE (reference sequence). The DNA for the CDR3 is TGTGCCAGCAGCGATAAGCGGGAAAGTCAAGATACGCAGTATTTT. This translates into CASSDKRESQDTQYF.

This CDR3 reads CASTRQGAEAFF. In DNA form, the CDR3 reads TGTGCCAGCACAAGACAGGGGGCTGAAGCTTTCTTT. The chain has TRBV3-1 (or the pseudogene TRBV3-2) and TRBJ1-1; TRBD1 aligns across 9 bases. Germline trimming cut 7 bases from V and 6 bases from J; bases unmatched to any gene: 3. CDR3 length equals 12 residues. CDR1 LGHDT and CDR2 YNNKEL come from the germline V gene (reference sequence).

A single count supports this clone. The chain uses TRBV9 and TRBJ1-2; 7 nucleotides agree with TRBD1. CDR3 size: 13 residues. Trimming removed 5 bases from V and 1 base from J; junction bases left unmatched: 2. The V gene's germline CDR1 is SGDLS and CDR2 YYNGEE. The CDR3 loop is CASRRDSNYGYTF. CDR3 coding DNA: TGTGCCAGCAGAAGGGACAGTAACTATGGCTACACCTTC.

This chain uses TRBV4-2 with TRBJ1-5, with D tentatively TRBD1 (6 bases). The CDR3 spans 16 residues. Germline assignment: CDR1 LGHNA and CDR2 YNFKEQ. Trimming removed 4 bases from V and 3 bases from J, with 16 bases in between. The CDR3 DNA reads TGTGCCAGCAGCCGAGACTCCGGGACAAACAATCAGCCCCAGCATTTT. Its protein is CASSRDSGTNNQPQHF.

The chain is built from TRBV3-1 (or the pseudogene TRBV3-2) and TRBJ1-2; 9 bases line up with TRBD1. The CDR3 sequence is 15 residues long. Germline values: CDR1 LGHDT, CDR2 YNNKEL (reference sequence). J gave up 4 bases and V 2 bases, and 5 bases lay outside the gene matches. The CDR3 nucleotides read TGTGCCAGCAGCCAACGGGACAGGGCTTTCTATGGCTACACCTTC. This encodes CASSQRDRAFYGYTF.

The CDR3 DNA reads TGTGCCAGCAGTGCGGGTGGTGCACAGGAACATCAGCCCCAGCATTTT. Protein: CASSAGGAQEHQPQHF. The rearrangement uses TRBV2 and TRBJ1-5, with a possible D match to TRBD1 (5 bases). CDR3 length: 16 amino acids. Germline V gene data show CDR1 as SNHLY and CDR2 as FYNNEI. V was shortened by 4 bases and J by 5 bases, with 18 bases between the two germline ends.

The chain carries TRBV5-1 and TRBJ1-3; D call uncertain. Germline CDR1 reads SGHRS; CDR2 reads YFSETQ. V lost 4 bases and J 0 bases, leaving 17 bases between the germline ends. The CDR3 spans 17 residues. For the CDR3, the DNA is TGCGCCAGCAGCCCCCGGGATCGCACCACCTCTGGAAACACCATATATTTT. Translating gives CASSPRDRTTSGNTIYF. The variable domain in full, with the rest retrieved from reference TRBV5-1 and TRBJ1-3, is KAGVTQTPRYLIKTRGQQVTLSCSPISGHRSVSWYQQTPGQGLQFLFEYFSETQRNKGNFPGRFSGRQFSNSRSEMNVSTLELGDSALYLCASSPRDRTTSGNTIYFGEGSWLTVV.

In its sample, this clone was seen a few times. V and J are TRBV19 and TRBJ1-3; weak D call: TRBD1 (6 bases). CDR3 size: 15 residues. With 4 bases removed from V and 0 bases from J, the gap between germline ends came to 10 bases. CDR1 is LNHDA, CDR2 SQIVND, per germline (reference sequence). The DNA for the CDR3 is TGTGCCAGTAGTACCCGGACAGCCTCTGGAAACACCATATATTTT. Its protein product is CASSTRTASGNTIYF.

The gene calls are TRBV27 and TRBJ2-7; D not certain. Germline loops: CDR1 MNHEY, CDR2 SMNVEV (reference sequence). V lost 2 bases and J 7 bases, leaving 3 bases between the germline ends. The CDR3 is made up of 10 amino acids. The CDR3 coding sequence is TGTGCCAGCAGTTTAGTAGAGCAGTACTTC. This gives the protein CASSLVEQYF.

The CDR3 protein is CASSRRGDYGYTF. CDR3 in DNA: TGTGCCAGCAGTCGCAGGGGGGACTATGGCTACACCTTC. The rearrangement joins TRBV14 to TRBJ1-2; 7 nucleotides line up with TRBD1. The CDR3 consists of 13 residues. Trimming removed 6 bases from V and 3 bases from J; junction bases left unmatched: 4. Germline CDR1 is SGHDN and CDR2 is FVKESK.

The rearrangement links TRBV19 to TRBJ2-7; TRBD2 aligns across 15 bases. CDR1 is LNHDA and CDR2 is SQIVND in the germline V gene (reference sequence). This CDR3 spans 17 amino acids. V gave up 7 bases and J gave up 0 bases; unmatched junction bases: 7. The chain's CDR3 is CASISGTSGRSSYEQYF. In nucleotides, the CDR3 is TGTGCCAGTATCTCCGGGACTAGCGGGAGGAGCTCCTACGAGCAGTACTTC.

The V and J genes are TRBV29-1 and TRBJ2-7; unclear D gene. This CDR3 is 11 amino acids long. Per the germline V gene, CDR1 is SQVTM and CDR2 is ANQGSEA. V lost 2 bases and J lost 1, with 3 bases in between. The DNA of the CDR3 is TGCAGCGTTGAACAGTCCTACGAGCAGTACTTC. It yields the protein CSVEQSYEQYF.

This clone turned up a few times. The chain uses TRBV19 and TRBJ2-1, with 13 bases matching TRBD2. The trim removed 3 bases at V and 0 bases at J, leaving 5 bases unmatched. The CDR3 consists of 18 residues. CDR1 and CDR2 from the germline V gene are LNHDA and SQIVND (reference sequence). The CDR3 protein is CASSIGTSGISSYNEQFF. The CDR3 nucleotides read TGTGCCAGTAGTATCGGGACTAGCGGGATCAGCTCCTACAATGAGCAGTTCTTC.